The clone carrying this TCR beta chain was observed at least ten times. Its antigen is unknown. The data derive from a study of human T cells and chemical hapten exposure. Study at large: The scalp of each patient received a weekly diphenylcyclopropenone dose for the full roughly 26-week study. A mostly female patient group had alopecia areata, totalis or universalis.

Regarding time point: patch test 1, 2 weeks after DPC sensitization. Regarding treatment: therapeutic diphenylcyclopropenone sensitization with weekly scalp DPC. Between the trimmed V and J ends, which lost 4 bases and 2 bases, there was a span of 11 bases. Looked up from germline, CDR1 is SGHTA and CDR2 is FQGNSA. The length of the CDR3 is 14 residues. One entry per CDR3 protein results from TCRdb running MiXCR on the RACE reads. The sample holds 370,000 or so distinct CDR3 sequences, 4% to 5.5% seen once. General study findings and limits: Because all patients had alopecia, their immune responses might differ from healthy ones. TCRs above 1 in 1000 frequency stayed constant with DPC sensitization.

V gene TRBV7-2 combines with J gene TRBJ2-5; D could derive from TRBD1 or TRBD2 (5 bases each). The sequences come from whole blood, collected in connection with sensitization to the hapten diphenylcyclopropenone (DPC). The sequence was collected from a woman aged 45-65 years with alopecia areata. Some clones in this sample may be carry-over from other donors' samples. The CDR3 sequence is CASSSQGPQETQYF. CDR3 in DNA: TGTGCCAGCAGCTCCCAGGGACCGCAAGAGACCCAGTACTTC.